The TCR beta chain under discussion was sequenced for a study of blood T cells in healthy people across ages. It was with a sample-barcoded 5' primer and a J-beta primer mix that a second PCR of about 7 to 12 cycles was run. Each CDR3 protein is one row after TCRdb ran MiXCR on the 5' RACE reads. This table holds just over 1 million distinct CDR3 sequences, 40% to 50% found once. The sequence was collected from a woman aged 55-75 years in good health. Sequencing input: blood.

CDR3 bases: TGTGCCACCAGTGATTTGGGGGGGGGGATCGGGCAGTTCTTC. It yields the protein CATSDLGGGIGQFF. V is TRBV24-1 and J is TRBJ2-1; 7 positions match TRBD2. The CDR3 has 14 residues. Germline loops: CDR1 KGHDR, CDR2 SFDVKD. V dropped 0 bases and J dropped 12; count of bases not matched to a gene: 7.